The rows below give T cell receptor beta chains drawn from one sample of a study of shared clonotypes between healthy human individuals. Libraries were prepared by immunoSEQ multiplex PCR; TCRdb keeps only in-frame clonotypes and omits some of them. The sample lists more than 550,000 clones; around 70% were seen once. Sequences were obtained from memory CD4+ T cells sorted from blood. These receptors came from a woman aged 30 to 39 in good health. Each CDR3 is given with its conserved first and last residue. The D gene is left open where the match is weak. Expanded clones are given a class, and other clones once, few, many or no size at all.

>.|TRBV2|TRBJ2-3|TRBD1
CASRDREDTDTQYF
TGTGCCAGTAGGGACAGGGAGGACACAGATACGCAGTATTTT
>few|TRBV5-1|TRBJ1-2|.
CASSPAGGSIDYGYTF
TGCGCCAGCAGTCCTGCCGGCGGGAGTATTGACTATGGCTACACCTTC
>few|TRBV18|TRBJ1-2|TRBD1
CASSGTGGKDYGYTF
TGTGCCAGCTCAGGGACAGGGGGCAAGGATTATGGCTACACCTTC
>.|TRBV28|TRBJ2-1|TRBD2
CASSPLGAGGYNEQFF
TGTGCCAGCAGTCCCCTAGGGGCGGGAGGCTACAATGAGCAGTTCTTC
>.|TRBV6-1|TRBJ2-3|.
CASPKGASTDTQYF
TGTGCCAGCCCCAAGGGAGCTAGCACAGATACGCAGTATTTT
>.|TRBV7-9|TRBJ1-2|.
CASSYLPGLSYGYTF
TGTGCCAGCAGCTATCTGCCAGGACTAAGCTATGGCTACACCTTC
>.|TRBV10-3|TRBJ1-2|TRBD1
CASMMGQGGGYTF
TGTGCCTCGATGATGGGACAGGGGGGTGGCTACACCTTC
>.|TRBV27|TRBJ1-4|.
CASSLSWANEKLFF
TGTGCCAGCAGTTTATCGTGGGCTAATGAAAAACTGTTTTTT
>.|TRBV19|TRBJ1-4|.
CASSSGLNEKLFF
TGTGCCAGTAGTTCAGGGCTAAATGAAAAACTGTTTTTT
>.|TRBV5-1|TRBJ1-4|.
CASSEMGEEKLFF
TGCGCCAGCAGCGAAATGGGAGAGGAAAAACTGTTTTTT
>.|TRBV5-4|TRBJ2-1|.
CASTGPPGSVYNEQFF
TGTGCCAGCACCGGCCCGCCCGGGAGTGTCTACAATGAGCAGTTCTTC
>.|TRBV28|TRBJ2-1|TRBD2
CASSSRLAGRRRNEQFF
TGTGCCAGCAGTTCGAGACTAGCGGGGAGGCGACGCAATGAGCAGTTCTTC
>.|TRBV27|TRBJ1-5|.
CASSFSGYSNQPQHF
TGTGCCAGCAGTTTCTCGGGCTATAGCAATCAGCCCCAGCATTTT
>.|TRBV25-1|TRBJ2-2|TRBD1
CASRATGGDAGELFF
TGTGCCAGCAGAGCGACAGGGGGTGACGCCGGAGAGCTGTTTTTT
>.|TRBV7-9|TRBJ1-1|.
CASSPQINTEAFF
TGTGCCAGCAGCCCACAGATAAACACTGAAGCTTTCTTT
>few|TRBV11-3|TRBJ2-3|TRBD1
CASSLGDRVSPDTQYF
TGTGCCAGCAGCTTAGGGGACAGGGTTTCCCCAGATACGCAGTATTTT
>.|TRBV20-1|TRBJ1-1|.
CSASRSREAFF
TGCAGTGCTAGCAGATCCCGGGAGGCTTTCTTT
>.|TRBV18|TRBJ2-7|.
CASSPSGSIKYEQYF
TGTGCCAGCTCACCCAGCGGCTCTATAAAGTACGAGCAGTACTTC
>.|TRBV10-2|TRBJ1-1|TRBD1
CASTTTGGFAEAFF
TGCGCCAGCACCACGACAGGGGGATTCGCTGAAGCTTTCTTT
>.|TRBV27|TRBJ1-2|.
CASSLKWGSVYGYTF
TGTGCCAGCAGTTTAAAATGGGGGTCGGTCTATGGCTACACCTTC
>.|TRBV11-3|TRBJ1-1|.
CASSLEGTGREAFF
TGTGCCAGCAGCCTTGAGGGGACGGGCCGTGAAGCTTTCTTT
>many|TRBV2|TRBJ2-7|TRBD2
CASSERVGTSGEQYF
TGTGCCAGCAGTGAGCGGGTAGGGACTAGCGGTGAGCAGTACTTC
>.|TRBV18|TRBJ2-1|.
CASSPGPASYNEQFF
TGTGCCAGCTCACCTGGACCTGCGTCCTACAATGAGCAGTTCTTC
>.|TRBV28|TRBJ2-7|TRBD1
CASSTGTVVYEQYF
TGTGCCAGCAGTACCGGGACAGTCGTCTACGAGCAGTACTTC
>.|TRBV27|TRBJ2-7|.
CASNQRDRNYEQYF
TGTGCCAGCAACCAAAGGGACCGAAACTACGAGCAGTACTTC
>few|TRBV7-9|TRBJ2-3|.
CACSSPQYF
TGTGCCTGCTCCTCGCCGCAGTATTTT
>.|TRBV19|TRBJ1-1|.
CASSVQGSHTEAFF
TGTGCCAGTAGTGTACAGGGTTCGCACACTGAAGCTTTCTTT
>.|TRBV27|TRBJ1-4|.
CASSPQGYTNEKLFF
TGTGCCAGCAGTCCGCAGGGGTATACTAATGAAAAACTGTTTTTT
>.|TRBV7-9|TRBJ2-3|.
CASSLAQNSYTDTQYF
TGTGCCAGCAGCTTAGCGCAGAACAGCTACACAGATACGCAGTATTTT
>.|TRBV10-1|TRBJ2-2|.
CASSENQDNTGELFF
TGCGCCAGCAGTGAGAATCAGGATAACACCGGGGAGCTGTTTTTT
>.|TRBV2|TRBJ2-2|.
CASSEGRELITGELFF
TGTGCCAGCAGTGAAGGACGGGAGCTTATCACCGGGGAGCTGTTTTTT
>.|TRBV7-9|TRBJ2-1|TRBD2
CASANLAGGPSDNEQFF
TGTGCCAGCGCCAACTTAGCGGGAGGTCCCTCCGACAATGAGCAGTTCTTC
>.|TRBV7-8|TRBJ2-1|.
CASSTNKRQLSGNEQFF
TGTGCCAGCAGTACCAATAAAAGACAGCTTTCGGGGAATGAGCAGTTCTTC
>many|TRBV5-1|TRBJ2-3|.
CASSSKGPTDTQYF
TGCGCCAGCAGCTCCAAGGGTCCCACAGATACGCAGTATTTT
>few|TRBV10-2|TRBJ2-2|TRBD2
CASRDSGLATGELFF
TGCGCCAGCAGGGATTCCGGACTAGCCACCGGGGAGCTGTTTTTT
>.|TRBV27|TRBJ2-3|TRBD2
CASSTQGLVSSDTQYF
TGTGCCAGCAGTACACAAGGACTAGTGAGTTCAGATACGCAGTATTTT
>.|TRBV11-3|TRBJ2-1|TRBD2
CASSLETSGANEQFF
TGTGCCAGCAGCTTGGAAACTAGCGGAGCGAATGAGCAGTTCTTC